The rows below give T cell receptor beta chains drawn from one sample of a study of human T cells and chemical hapten exposure. MiXCR, run by TCRdb on the RACE reads, gives a single entry per CDR3 protein. The data hold a few hundred thousand distinct CDR3 sequences, with 4.5% to 7% observed a single time. The starting material was whole blood, obtained in connection with sensitization to the hapten diphenylcyclopropenone (DPC). The receptor set was obtained from a woman younger than 30 with alopecia areata. Some clones in this sample may be carry-over from other donors' samples. Both conserved end residues are part of each CDR3. The D gene is left open where the match is weak. Expanded clones get a size class; other rows say once, few or many, or leave the size out.

size | D | J | V | CDR3 | DNA
many | NA | TRBJ1-5 | TRBV6-2/TRBV6-3 | CASSYGGGNQPQHF | TGTGCCAGCAGTTACGGAGGGGGCAATCAGCCCCAGCATTTT
few | NA | TRBJ2-2 | TRBV24-1 | CATSAWGGRELFF | TGTGCCACCAGTGCTTGGGGTGGCCGGGAGCTGTTTTTT
many | NA | TRBJ1-1 | TRBV20-1 | CSARVTWNTEAFF | TGCAGTGCTAGAGTCACGTGGAACACTGAAGCTTTCTTT
few | NA | TRBJ1-6 | TRBV12-3/TRBV12-4 | CASSSWFRGVSPLHF | TGTGCCAGCAGTTCTTGGTTTAGGGGGGTTTCACCCCTCCACTTT
NA | NA | TRBJ1-6 | TRBV28 | CASSLGISRVSPLHF | TGTGCCAGCAGTTTAGGCATATCCAGGGTTTCACCCCTCCACTTT
NA | NA | TRBJ1-2 | TRBV6-6 | CASSYVRGTVLLYGYTF | TGTGCCAGCAGTTACGTCCGGGGGACGGTACTACTCTATGGCTACACCTTC
NA | NA | TRBJ1-3 | TRBV6-6 | CASSYFHRVTGNTIYF | TGTGCCAGCAGTTACTTTCACAGGGTAACTGGAAACACCATATATTTT
few | NA | TRBJ1-5 | TRBV12-3/TRBV12-4 | CASSTQGGGNQPQHF | TGTGCCAGCAGTACCCAAGGGGGTGGCAATCAGCCCCAGCATTTT
NA | NA | TRBJ1-6 | TRBV6-5 | CASSRDSLGSPLHF | TGTGCCAGCAGTAGGGACTCCCTGGGGTCACCCCTCCACTTT
few | NA | TRBJ2-1 | TRBV5-1 | CASSSTGGTRDEQFF | TGCGCCAGCAGCTCGACAGGGGGGACTAGGGATGAGCAGTTCTTC
few | NA | TRBJ2-3 | TRBV7-9 | CASSFRRLDFTDTQYF | TGTGCCAGCAGCTTCCGGCGTCTAGACTTCACAGATACGCAGTATTTT
many | TRBD2 | TRBJ2-3 | TRBV14 | CASSPAGVTDTQYF | TGTGCCAGCAGCCCAGCGGGGGTCACAGATACGCAGTATTTT
few | NA | TRBJ1-2 | TRBV28 | CASSLDVMGNGYTF | TGTGCCAGCAGTTTGGATGTAATGGGTAATGGCTACACCTTC
many | NA | TRBJ1-1 | TRBV2 | CASSDSPAGLTEAFF | TGTGCCAGCAGTGATTCACCGGCAGGGCTAACTGAAGCTTTCTTT
NA | NA | TRBJ2-3 | TRBV28 | CASRPILERDTQYF | TGTGCCAGCAGACCCATCTTAGAGCGGGATACGCAGTATTTT
few | TRBD1 | TRBJ1-5 | TRBV6-5 | CASRQGANSNQPQHF | TGTGCCAGCAGACAGGGGGCCAATAGCAATCAGCCCCAGCATTTT
few | NA | TRBJ1-5 | TRBV20-1 | CSARDQGGQPQHF | TGCAGTGCCCGAGACCAGGGAGGGCAGCCCCAGCATTTT
NA | NA | TRBJ2-7 | TRBV10-3 | CAISEEVVGGQLASYEQYF | TGTGCCATCAGTGAAGAGGTGGTAGGGGGGCAGTTGGCCTCCTACGAGCAGTACTTC
few | NA | TRBJ2-2 | TRBV7-8 | CASTPGWENTGELFF | TGTGCCAGCACCCCGGGCTGGGAGAACACCGGGGAGCTGTTTTTT
NA | NA | TRBJ2-5 | TRBV7-9 | CASSSAGYKETQYF | TGTGCCAGCAGCTCAGCAGGTTATAAAGAGACCCAGTACTTC
few | NA | TRBJ1-1 | TRBV2 | CASSSRGSGGEAFF | TGTGCCAGCAGTTCTCGGGGTTCCGGGGGGGAAGCTTTCTTT
few | TRBD2 | TRBJ2-3 | TRBV20-1 | CSARGAAAGVSDTQYF | TGCAGTGCTAGGGGGGCTGCAGCGGGGGTGTCAGATACGCAGTATTTT
NA | NA | TRBJ1-1 | TRBV4-3 | CASSQRQGIREAFF | TGCGCCAGCAGCCAACGCCAGGGAATTCGTGAAGCTTTCTTT
few | NA | TRBJ1-2 | TRBV29-1 | CSVERRDYGYTF | TGCAGCGTTGAACGGCGGGACTATGGCTACACCTTC
few | TRBD2 | TRBJ2-5 | TRBV12-3/TRBV12-4 | CASGEAGGLGETQYF | TGTGCCAGTGGAGAGGCGGGGGGCCTGGGGGAGACCCAGTACTTC
many | TRBD1 | TRBJ2-5 | TRBV5-1 | CASSTRQGRETQYF | TGCGCCAGCAGTACCCGACAGGGGCGAGAGACCCAGTACTTC
NA | TRBD1 | TRBJ2-3 | TRBV20-1 | CSASSTGETDTQYF | TGCAGTGCTAGCTCGACAGGGGAAACAGATACGCAGTATTTT
few | NA | TRBJ2-3 | TRBV6-4 | CASSDGDYTQYF | TGTGCCAGCAGTGACGGCGATTACACGCAGTATTTT
many | TRBD2 | TRBJ2-3 | TRBV6-6 | CASSSGLAGLGTDTQYF | TGTGCCAGCAGTTCAGGACTAGCGGGGTTGGGCACAGATACGCAGTATTTT
NA | NA | TRBJ1-6 | TRBV5-1 | CASSLGDSSSPLHF | TGCGCCAGCAGCCTTGGCGACAGCTCATCACCCCTCCACTTT
many | NA | TRBJ2-5 | TRBV10-3 | CAISESLRSLTQETQYF | TGTGCCATCAGTGAGTCGCTCCGGTCCTTAACCCAAGAGACCCAGTACTTC
many | NA | TRBJ2-4 | TRBV19 | CASTNIGEKNIQYF | TGTGCCAGTACTAATATCGGGGAGAAAAACATTCAGTACTTC
many | NA | TRBJ1-2 | TRBV2 | CASSEAPGYTF | TGTGCCAGCAGTGAAGCTCCCGGCTACACCTTC
many | NA | TRBJ1-3 | TRBV28 | CASSLSLNSGNTIYF | TGTGCCAGCAGTTTGAGCCTGAACTCTGGAAACACCATATATTTT
NA | NA | TRBJ2-5 | TRBV7-2 | CASSLVREAETQYF | TGTGCCAGCAGCTTAGTCAGGGAAGCGGAGACCCAGTACTTC
NA | NA | TRBJ2-4 | TRBV12-3/TRBV12-4 | CASSWGNIQYF | TGTGCCAGCAGTTGGGGTAACATTCAGTACTTC
NA | NA | TRBJ1-5 | TRBV20-1 | CSARSGTANQPQHF | TGCAGTGCTAGAAGCGGGACGGCCAATCAGCCCCAGCATTTT
few | TRBD2 | TRBJ2-3 | TRBV5-1 | CASSSGLAGVSTDTQYF | TGCGCCAGCAGCTCCGGACTAGCGGGGGTGAGCACAGATACGCAGTATTTT
NA | TRBD2 | TRBJ2-1 | TRBV18 | CASSFYTSAGFSYNEQFF | TGTGCCAGCTCATTTTATACTAGCGCAGGGTTCTCCTACAATGAGCAGTTCTTC
NA | NA | TRBJ2-1 | TRBV6-5 | CASSLQRGALEQFF | TGTGCCAGCAGTTTGCAACGGGGGGCCCTTGAGCAGTTCTTC
many | TRBD1 | TRBJ2-7 | TRBV20-1 | CSALRTGPPWEQYF | TGCAGTGCTCTACGGACAGGGCCACCCTGGGAGCAGTACTTC
many | NA | TRBJ1-1 | TRBV12-3/TRBV12-4 | CASSFGGMNTEAFF | TGTGCCAGCAGTTTTGGGGGAATGAACACTGAAGCTTTCTTT
few | NA | TRBJ2-7 | TRBV7-3 | CASSPSIDSLEQYF | TGTGCCAGCAGCCCCTCTATTGACAGCCTCGAGCAGTACTTC
few | TRBD2 | TRBJ2-3 | TRBV20-1 | CSASPPSGAADTQYF | TGCAGTGCTAGCCCGCCTAGCGGGGCCGCAGATACGCAGTATTTT
few | TRBD1 | TRBJ1-5 | TRBV5-6 | CASSLSPDRGNQPQHF | TGTGCCAGCAGCTTGAGCCCTGACAGGGGCAATCAGCCCCAGCATTTT
many | NA | TRBJ1-1 | TRBV6-6 | CASSYVGSTEAFF | TGTGCCAGCAGTTACGTGGGGAGCACTGAAGCTTTCTTT
NA | NA | TRBJ2-1 | TRBV9 | CASSLRLGGENEQFF | TGTGCCAGCAGCCTGAGGTTGGGCGGGGAAAATGAGCAGTTCTTC
many | NA | TRBJ1-1 | TRBV7-9 | CASSLAIGTEAFF | TGTGCCAGCAGCTTAGCGATCGGTACTGAAGCTTTCTTT
few | NA | TRBJ1-3 | TRBV6-2/TRBV6-3 | CASSFSDSGNTIYF | TGTGCCAGCAGTTTCAGCGACTCTGGAAACACCATATATTTT
few | TRBD2 | TRBJ2-3 | TRBV7-9 | CASRRTSGATSTDTQYF | TGTGCCAGCAGACGGACTAGCGGGGCGACTAGCACAGATACGCAGTATTTT
many | NA | TRBJ1-1 | TRBV7-8 | CASSLGPDRDTEAFF | TGTGCCAGCAGCTTAGGTCCCGACCGAGACACTGAAGCTTTCTTT
NA | NA | TRBJ2-1 | TRBV7-9 | CASSPLALQFF | TGTGCCAGCAGCCCGCTGGCACTGCAGTTCTTC
few | NA | TRBJ2-2 | TRBV18 | CASSPVGSDGELFF | TGTGCCAGCTCACCAGTTGGTTCGGACGGGGAGCTGTTTTTT
few | NA | TRBJ2-3 | TRBV5-1 | CASRALESTDTQYF | TGCGCCAGCCGTGCCTTGGAGAGCACAGATACGCAGTATTTT
NA | NA | TRBJ2-7 | TRBV10-3 | CAIKQGSEQYF | TGTGCCATCAAACAGGGATCCGAGCAGTACTTC
few | TRBD1 | TRBJ1-2 | TRBV7-6 | CASSLDATGDGYTF | TGTGCCAGCAGCTTAGATGCGACAGGGGATGGCTACACCTTC